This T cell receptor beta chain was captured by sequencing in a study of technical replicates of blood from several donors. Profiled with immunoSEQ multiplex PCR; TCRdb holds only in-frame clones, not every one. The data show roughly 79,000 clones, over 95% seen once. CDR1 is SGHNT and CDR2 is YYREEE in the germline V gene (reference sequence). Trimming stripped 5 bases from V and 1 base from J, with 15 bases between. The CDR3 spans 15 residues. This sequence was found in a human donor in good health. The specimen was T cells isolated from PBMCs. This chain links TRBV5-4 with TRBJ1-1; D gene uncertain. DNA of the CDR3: TGTGCCAGCAGATCGGGTGGTCGTAGGAACACTGAAGCTTTCTTT. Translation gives CASRSGGRRNTEAFF. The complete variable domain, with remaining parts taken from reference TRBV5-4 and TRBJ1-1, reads ETGVTQSPTHLIKTRGQQVTLRCSSQSGHNTVSWYQQALGQGPQFIFQYYREEENGRGNFPPRFSGLQFPNYSSELNVNALELDDSALYLCASRSGGRRNTEAFFGQGTRLTVV.